This passage covers 14 T cell receptor beta chains from one sample sequenced in a study of STAT5B mutations in CD4+ large granular lymphocyte leukemia. TCRdb's table, derived via immunoSEQ multiplex PCR, lists solely in-frame clones and lacks some. The table includes under 40,000 clones, about 77% detected once. The sequencing sample was made of CD4+ T cells from blood buffy coats. The source is a human donor in good health.

This clone was observed a handful of times. This sequence joins TRBV10-1 and TRBJ2-1, with TRBD1 identical over 10 bases. This CDR3 spans 14 amino acids. Germline V gene lookup returns CDR1 WNHNN and CDR2 SYGVQD (reference sequence). The J segment lost 5 bases and the V segment lost 7 bases, leaving 5 bases of the junction unmatched. The CDR3 region is CASTPGQGDNEQFF. CDR3 in DNA: TGCGCCAGCACCCCTGGACAGGGGGACAATGAGCAGTTCTTC.

The chain links TRBV6-6 to TRBJ2-7, with 8 bases matching TRBD1. The CDR3 length is 14 residues. The junction had 15 bases not matched to a gene; V was cut back by 10 bases and J by 7 bases. From germline, CDR1 is MNHNY and CDR2 SVGAGI (reference sequence). In DNA form, the CDR3 reads TGTGCCACCTCTCCGGAGGGCAGGGGGCAAGAGCAGTACTTC. Translating gives CATSPEGRGQEQYF.

This sequence joins TRBV6-6 and TRBJ2-1; TRBD2 matches 15 bases. This CDR3 comprises 15 residues. J gave up 8 bases and V 5 bases, and 4 bases lay outside the gene matches. The germline gives CDR1 MNHNY, CDR2 SVGAGI (reference sequence). As DNA, the CDR3 is TGTGCCAGCAGTCTGGGACTAGCGGGGGGCGATGAGCAGTTCTTC. Translated: CASSLGLAGGDEQFF.

The chain couples TRBV2 to TRBJ1-1; the D gene is possibly TRBD1 (6 bases). Trimming took 8 bases from V and 1 from J, leaving 14 bases between them. Per germline, CDR1 SNHLY and CDR2 FYNNEI. The CDR3 loop spans 14 amino acids. The CDR3 here is CASGGGTRNTEAFF. The CDR3 DNA sequence: TGTGCCAGCGGGGGGGGGACAAGGAACACTGAAGCTTTCTTT.

CDR3 sequence: CASSLTGGDLYGYTF. CDR3 in DNA: TGTGCCAGCAGCTTGACGGGAGGGGACCTCTATGGCTACACCTTC. The chain has TRBV7-9 and TRBJ1-2; D might be TRBD1 (5 bases). CDR3 size: 15 residues. Looked up from germline, CDR1 is SEHNR and CDR2 is FQNEAQ (reference sequence). Trimming removed 3 bases at V and 4 bases at J, with 15 bases between.

This clone was observed a handful of times. V usage is TRBV30 and J usage is TRBJ1-4; D not certain. The ends were cut back, 0 bases at V and 0 bases at J, with 11 bases in the middle. Germline lookup yields CDR1 GTSNPN and CDR2 SVGIG (reference sequence). The CDR3 runs 16 residues. CDR3 in amino acids: CAWSVTLGTTNEKLFF. CDR3 bases: TGTGCCTGGAGTGTAACCCTTGGAACAACTAATGAAAAACTGTTTTTT.

This clone was picked up one time. CDR3 amino acids: CASSMGLAGTDTQYF. Written as DNA, the CDR3 is TGTGCCAGCTCGATGGGACTAGCGGGCACAGATACGCAGTATTTT. The rearrangement joins TRBV18 to TRBJ2-3, with 11 bases that match TRBD2. CDR3 length: 15 residues. The trim removed 6 bases at V and 1 base at J, leaving 3 bases unmatched. CDR1 and CDR2 from the germline V gene are KGHSH and LQKENI.

The chain carries TRBV2 and TRBJ2-7; TRBD1 aligns across 8 bases. This CDR3 region has 13 residues. CDR1 and CDR2 from the germline V gene are SNHLY and FYNNEI. With 6 bases clipped from V and 2 bases from J, the junction kept 3 bases outside the gene matches. The CDR3 sequence: CASRKGQAYEQYF. In nucleotides, the CDR3 is TGTGCCAGCAGAAAGGGACAGGCCTACGAGCAGTACTTC. The whole variable domain, filled in from reference TRBV2 and TRBJ2-7, reads EPEVTQTPSHQVTQMGQEVILRCVPISNHLYFYWYRQILGQKVEFLVSFYNNEISEKSEIFDDQFSVERPDGSNFTLKIRSTKLEDSAMYFCASRKGQAYEQYFGPGTRLTVT.

The CDR3, as DNA: TGTGCCAGCAGCTTGGCCGGGGGAGTTACCCAAGAGACCCAGTACTTC. Encoded protein: CASSLAGGVTQETQYF. This rearrangement joins TRBV5-4 to TRBJ2-5, with D possibly being TRBD2 (6 bases). CDR1 is SGHNT, CDR2 YYREEE, per germline (reference sequence). The CDR3 extends over 16 amino acids. The germline V and J ends were trimmed by 0 bases and 1 base, with 13 bases remaining between them.

The table lists this clone with a count of one. V usage is TRBV2 and J usage is TRBJ2-1; TRBD2 agrees at 10 bases. This CDR3 comprises 16 residues. CDR1 and CDR2 from the germline V gene are SNHLY and FYNNEI. The V and J ends lost 7 bases and 7 bases, in that order; junction bases with no gene match: 13. CDR3 bases: TGTGCCAGCAATGAGGCTAGCGGGAGACTTCGGAATGAGCAGTTCTTC. Translation: CASNEASGRLRNEQFF.

This sequence joins TRBV7-9 and TRBJ2-3; D is ambiguous. The CDR3 length is 15 residues. V was cut by 5 bases and J by 3 bases, with 15 bases left in between. CDR1 is SEHNR, CDR2 FQNEAQ, per germline (reference sequence). CDR3 region: CASSRQASSTDTQYF. DNA for the CDR3: TGTGCCAGCAGCCGTCAGGCATCCTCGACAGATACGCAGTATTTT. The full variable domain, with the rest looked up from reference TRBV7-9 and TRBJ2-3, is DTGVSQNPRHKITKRGQNVTFRCDPISEHNRLYWYRQTLGQGPEFLTYFQNEAQLEKSRLLSDRFSAERPKGSFSTLEIQRTEQGDSAMYLCASSRQASSTDTQYFGPGTRLTVL.

This chain uses TRBV5-1 with TRBJ2-2, with TRBD2 matching over 10 bases. Losses at the gene ends were 4 bases for V and 1 base for J; bases not matched to a gene: 4. There are 16 residues in the CDR3. Germline V gene lookup returns CDR1 SGHRS and CDR2 YFSETQ. The CDR3 sequence is CASSALAGGNTGELFF. DNA of the CDR3: TGCGCCAGCAGCGCCTTAGCGGGGGGGAACACCGGGGAGCTGTTTTTT.

This chain uses TRBV7-2 with TRBJ2-7, with TRBD1 identical over 9 bases. From germline, CDR1 is SGHTA and CDR2 FQGNSA. The junction had 4 bases not matched to a gene; V was cut back by 5 bases and J by 5 bases. The CDR3 is 13 amino acids. CDR3 protein: CASSLWTGDEQYF. The CDR3, as DNA: TGTGCCAGCAGCCTCTGGACAGGGGACGAGCAGTACTTC.

The chain recombines TRBV27 with TRBJ2-7, with D hard to call. Trimming removed 3 bases at V and 6 bases at J, with 18 bases between. This CDR3 is 15 amino acids long. From germline, CDR1 is MNHEY and CDR2 SMNVEV (reference sequence). The CDR3 loop reads CASSFSLGGVFEQYF. The CDR3 bases are TGTGCCAGCAGTTTCTCCCTAGGTGGCGTTTTCGAGCAGTACTTC.